What follows is one T cell receptor beta chain and its context. TCRdb reprocessed the 5' RACE reads, keeping one entry per CDR3 protein, no DNA. This sample lists about 150,000 distinct CDR3 sequences; its ten largest clones have around 37%. Germline V lookup: CDR1 MGHRA, CDR2 YSYEKL. CDR3 length: 17 residues. The sample originates from a study of T cells expressing NK-cell markers. The sequenced sample was blood T cells: a sorted CD56 or NKG2C T cell subset, CD4+ or CD8+ T cells, or bulk PBMC T cells (not recorded which). This TCR derives from a woman aged 45-60 years in good health. V usage is TRBV4-1 and J usage is TRBJ2-5; there is no DNA to check the TCRdb D call of TRBD1. The CDR3 protein is CASSQQPRGGTQETQYF.